This T cell receptor (beta chain) was sequenced for a study of breast tumors, draining lymph nodes, adjacent tissues. General study points: Data only fit, rather than demonstrated, lymph node origin of most tumor T cells. Findings are consistent with lymph node origin and intratumoral expansion of most tumor T cells.

TCRdb fed the multiplex PCR reads into MiXCR, producing one record per CDR3 protein. The profile shows over 250,000 distinct CDR3 sequences, roughly 31% of them singletons. Breast cancer patients provided tissue from their axillary draining lymph nodes. This clonotype was found many times. Its specificity is not known. The ends were cut back, 5 bases at V and 2 bases at J, with 13 bases in the middle. The germline V gene encodes CDR1 MNHEY and CDR2 SMNVEV (reference sequence). The CDR3 consists of 15 residues. The V gene is TRBV27, the J gene TRBJ1-5; a possible D gene is TRBD1 (5 bases). Source material: axillary lymph node tissue. The receptor's source is a female donor with breast cancer. Some clones in this sample may be carry-over from other donors' samples. CDR3 in amino acids: CASSPGGRRNQPQHF. The CDR3 DNA follows: TGTGCCAGCAGTCCCGGGGGGAGGCGCAATCAGCCCCAGCATTTT.